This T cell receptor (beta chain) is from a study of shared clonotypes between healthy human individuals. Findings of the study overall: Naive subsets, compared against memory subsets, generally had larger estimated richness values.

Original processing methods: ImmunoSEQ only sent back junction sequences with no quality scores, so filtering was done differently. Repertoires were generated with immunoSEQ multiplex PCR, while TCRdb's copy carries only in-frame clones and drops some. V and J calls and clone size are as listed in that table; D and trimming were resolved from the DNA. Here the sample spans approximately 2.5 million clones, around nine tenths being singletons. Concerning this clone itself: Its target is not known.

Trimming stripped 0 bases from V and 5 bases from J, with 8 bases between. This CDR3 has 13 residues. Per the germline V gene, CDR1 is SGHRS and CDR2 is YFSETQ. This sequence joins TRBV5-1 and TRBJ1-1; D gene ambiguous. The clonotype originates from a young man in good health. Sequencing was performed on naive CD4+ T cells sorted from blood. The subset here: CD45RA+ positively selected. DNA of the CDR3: TGCGCCAGCAGCTTGGGGGTTCAAACTGAAGCTTTCTTT. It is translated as CASSLGVQTEAFF.